The rows below give T cell receptor beta chains drawn from one sample of a study of T cell responses to AZD1222 COVID-19 vaccine. TCRdb keeps only in-frame clones here, not all; method: immunoSEQ multiplex PCR. The sample carries 210,000 or so clones, 85% to 95% recorded once. This material consisted of peripheral blood, taken on day 0 of MenACWY control vaccination. These receptors were obtained from an adult in good health. Each CDR3 is given with its conserved first and last residue. A D gene is named only where the DNA matches it firmly. Only part of the rows carry a size: once, few, many, or a class if the clone is expanded.

CDR3 protein: CASSPGDRDSYEQYF
CDR3 DNA: TGCGCCAGCAGCCCGGGGGACCGCGACTCCTACGAGCAGTACTTC
D gene: .
V gene: TRBV5-1
J gene: TRBJ2-7
clone size: .

CDR3 protein: CASSWARTGKLGGYTF
CDR3 DNA: TGTGCCAGCAGTTGGGCCCGGACAGGGAAACTCGGGGGCTACACCTTC
D gene: TRBD1
V gene: TRBV6-5
J gene: TRBJ1-2
clone size: .

CDR3 protein: CASSLPRTLYNEQFF
CDR3 DNA: TGTGCCAGCAGTTTACCCAGGACCCTCTACAATGAGCAGTTCTTC
D gene: .
V gene: TRBV27
J gene: TRBJ2-1
clone size: .

CDR3 protein: CASSRQYSNQPQHF
CDR3 DNA: TGTGCCAGCAGTCGACAGTATAGCAATCAGCCCCAGCATTTT
D gene: .
V gene: TRBV6-5
J gene: TRBJ1-5
clone size: .

CDR3 protein: CASTTRQTYNEQFF
CDR3 DNA: TGTGCCAGTACTACTAGACAGACCTACAATGAGCAGTTCTTC
D gene: .
V gene: TRBV19
J gene: TRBJ2-1
clone size: .

CDR3 protein: CASSMNRGYGYTF
CDR3 DNA: TGTGCCAGTAGTATGAACAGGGGTTATGGCTACACCTTC
D gene: TRBD1
V gene: TRBV19
J gene: TRBJ1-2
clone size: .

CDR3 protein: CASSPGQGNQPQHF
CDR3 DNA: TGCGCCAGCAGCCCCGGACAGGGTAATCAGCCCCAGCATTTT
D gene: TRBD1
V gene: TRBV5-1
J gene: TRBJ1-5
clone size: .

CDR3 protein: CASSSPAGARTDTQYF
CDR3 DNA: TGTGCCAGCAGTTCACCCGCGGGGGCCCGCACAGATACGCAGTATTTT
D gene: .
V gene: TRBV28
J gene: TRBJ2-3
clone size: .

CDR3 protein: CASSAGTQMNTEAFF
CDR3 DNA: TGTGCCAGCAGTGCGGGGACTCAGATGAACACTGAAGCTTTCTTT
D gene: .
V gene: TRBV27
J gene: TRBJ1-1
clone size: .

CDR3 protein: CASSLADSYEQYF
CDR3 DNA: TGTGCCAGCAGTTTGGCAGATTCCTACGAGCAGTACTTC
D gene: .
V gene: TRBV6-5
J gene: TRBJ2-7
clone size: .

CDR3 protein: CASRETGAQGQPQHF
CDR3 DNA: TGTGCCAGCAGAGAGACAGGGGCACAGGGGCAGCCCCAGCATTTT
D gene: TRBD1
V gene: TRBV7-8
J gene: TRBJ1-5
clone size: .

CDR3 protein: CASSKWDSASGNTIYF
CDR3 DNA: TGTGCCAGCAGTAAATGGGACAGCGCCTCTGGAAACACCATATATTTT
D gene: TRBD1
V gene: TRBV6-2/TRBV6-3
J gene: TRBJ1-3
clone size: .

CDR3 protein: CASRKGQGLNSPLHF
CDR3 DNA: TGTGCCAGTAGAAAGGGACAGGGGTTAAATTCACCCCTCCACTTT
D gene: TRBD1
V gene: TRBV19
J gene: TRBJ1-6
clone size: .

CDR3 protein: CASSIQRQETQYF
CDR3 DNA: TGTGCCAGTAGTATCCAGCGGCAAGAGACCCAGTACTTC
D gene: .
V gene: TRBV19
J gene: TRBJ2-5
clone size: .

CDR3 protein: CASSPGTGRGYGYTF
CDR3 DNA: TGCGCCAGCAGCCCCGGGACAGGCAGGGGGTATGGCTACACCTTC
D gene: TRBD1
V gene: TRBV4-1
J gene: TRBJ1-2
clone size: .

CDR3 protein: CASSLLGPRRDTQYF
CDR3 DNA: TGTGCCAGCAGCCTACTAGGGCCGCGAAGGGATACGCAGTATTTT
D gene: .
V gene: TRBV14
J gene: TRBJ2-3
clone size: .

CDR3 protein: CASRRTLMETQYF
CDR3 DNA: TGTGCCAGCAGAAGGACACTTATGGAGACCCAGTACTTC
D gene: .
V gene: TRBV6-5
J gene: TRBJ2-5
clone size: .

CDR3 protein: CASSRTGPDTQYF
CDR3 DNA: TGCGCCAGCAGCAGAACAGGGCCAGATACGCAGTATTTT
D gene: .
V gene: TRBV5-1
J gene: TRBJ2-3
clone size: .

CDR3 protein: CASSLARENTEAFF
CDR3 DNA: TGTGCCAGCAGCTTGGCTCGGGAGAACACTGAAGCTTTCTTT
D gene: .
V gene: TRBV5-4
J gene: TRBJ1-1
clone size: .

CDR3 protein: CASSLAGKPLHF
CDR3 DNA: TGTGCCAGCAGCTTAGCGGGGAAACCCCTCCACTTT
D gene: .
V gene: TRBV7-2
J gene: TRBJ1-6
clone size: .

CDR3 protein: CASSLWGGYEQYF
CDR3 DNA: TGCGCCAGCAGCTTGTGGGGGGGCTACGAGCAGTACTTC
D gene: TRBD2
V gene: TRBV5-1
J gene: TRBJ2-7
clone size: .

CDR3 protein: CASSIGSGVYNEQFF
CDR3 DNA: TGTGCCAGTAGTATCGGTAGCGGGGTCTACAATGAGCAGTTCTTC
D gene: TRBD2
V gene: TRBV19
J gene: TRBJ2-1
clone size: .

CDR3 protein: CASSQGQGGAYEQYF
CDR3 DNA: TGCGCCAGCAGCCAAGGACAGGGGGGGGCCTACGAGCAGTACTTC
D gene: TRBD1
V gene: TRBV4-1
J gene: TRBJ2-7
clone size: .

CDR3 protein: CASSFGDRGMNTEAFF
CDR3 DNA: TGTGCCAGCAGCTTTGGGGACAGGGGTATGAACACTGAAGCTTTCTTT
D gene: TRBD1
V gene: TRBV11-2
J gene: TRBJ1-1
clone size: .

CDR3 protein: CASTDRGLSYGYTF
CDR3 DNA: TGTGCCAGCACCGACAGGGGGCTTAGCTATGGCTACACCTTC
D gene: TRBD1
V gene: TRBV5-4
J gene: TRBJ1-2
clone size: few

CDR3 protein: CASSLTDSPLHF
CDR3 DNA: TGCGCCAGCAGCTTGACGGATTCACCCCTCCACTTT
D gene: .
V gene: TRBV5-1
J gene: TRBJ1-6
clone size: .

CDR3 protein: CASSLSGRGRSSPLHF
CDR3 DNA: TGTGCCAGCAGTTTATCGGGCAGGGGTAGGAGTTCACCCCTCCACTTT
D gene: .
V gene: TRBV28
J gene: TRBJ1-6
clone size: .

CDR3 protein: CASRDSFRAFF
CDR3 DNA: TGTGCCAGCAGGGACAGCTTTAGAGCTTTCTTT
D gene: .
V gene: TRBV6-4
J gene: TRBJ1-1
clone size: .

CDR3 protein: CASRDRAGNTIYF
CDR3 DNA: TGTGCCAGCAGAGACAGGGCTGGAAACACCATATATTTT
D gene: TRBD1
V gene: TRBV27
J gene: TRBJ1-3
clone size: .

CDR3 protein: CASSLTSPSGRGTEAFF
CDR3 DNA: .
D gene: .
V gene: TRBV19
J gene: TRBJ1-1
clone size: .

CDR3 protein: CASSQETGAISGNTIYF
CDR3 DNA: TGTGCCAGCAGCCAGGAAACAGGGGCGATCTCTGGAAACACCATATATTTT
D gene: TRBD1
V gene: TRBV3-1/TRBV3-2
J gene: TRBJ1-3
clone size: .

CDR3 protein: CASSQGRRSPLHF
CDR3 DNA: TGTGCCAGCAGCCAGGGACGCCGTTCACCCCTCCACTTT
D gene: .
V gene: TRBV11-2
J gene: TRBJ1-6
clone size: .

CDR3 protein: CSAKAPSSLHF
CDR3 DNA: TGCAGTGCTAAGGCCCCATCCTCCCTCCACTTT
D gene: .
V gene: TRBV20-1
J gene: TRBJ1-6
clone size: .

CDR3 protein: CAWIQGGAGNTIYF
CDR3 DNA: TGTGCCTGGATCCAAGGGGGCGCGGGAAACACCATATATTTT
D gene: TRBD1
V gene: TRBV30
J gene: TRBJ1-3
clone size: .

CDR3 protein: CASSPRTEYLYGYTF
CDR3 DNA: TGCGCCAGCAGCCCTCGGACGGAATACCTCTATGGCTACACCTTC
D gene: .
V gene: TRBV5-1
J gene: TRBJ1-2
clone size: .

CDR3 protein: CASSLQGGKDGYTF
CDR3 DNA: TGCGCCAGCAGCTTACAGGGAGGGAAGGATGGCTACACCTTC
D gene: .
V gene: TRBV5-1
J gene: TRBJ1-2
clone size: .

CDR3 protein: CASSVRMGGNSPLHF
CDR3 DNA: TGTGCCAGCAGCGTCCGCATGGGAGGTAATTCACCCCTCCACTTT
D gene: .
V gene: TRBV9
J gene: TRBJ1-6
clone size: .

CDR3 protein: CASSLNGLSILEAFF
CDR3 DNA: TGTGCCAGCAGCTTGAATGGACTTTCGATATTGGAAGCTTTCTTT
D gene: .
V gene: TRBV5-4
J gene: TRBJ1-1
clone size: .

CDR3 protein: CASGQGTNTGELFF
CDR3 DNA: TGTGCCAGCGGACAGGGAACCAACACCGGGGAGCTGTTTTTT
D gene: TRBD1
V gene: TRBV18
J gene: TRBJ2-2
clone size: .

CDR3 protein: CASSGRGVLEQYF
CDR3 DNA: TGTGCCAGCAGTGGCAGAGGGGTACTCGAGCAGTACTTC
D gene: .
V gene: TRBV28
J gene: TRBJ2-7
clone size: .

CDR3 protein: CASRVSSGNTIYF
CDR3 DNA: TGTGCCAGCAGGGTTAGCTCTGGAAACACCATATATTTT
D gene: .
V gene: TRBV13
J gene: TRBJ1-3
clone size: .

CDR3 protein: CASSRETSSYEQYF
CDR3 DNA: TGTGCCAGCAGCCGAGAGACAAGCTCCTACGAGCAGTACTTC
D gene: .
V gene: TRBV4-2
J gene: TRBJ2-7
clone size: .

CDR3 protein: CASSPRGRGGDTQYF
CDR3 DNA: TGTGCCAGCAGCCCAAGGGGGCGCGGGGGGGATACGCAGTATTTT
D gene: .
V gene: TRBV7-3
J gene: TRBJ2-3
clone size: .

CDR3 protein: CASSLGTLDEAFF
CDR3 DNA: TGTGCCAGCAGCTTAGGGACGCTGGATGAAGCTTTCTTT
D gene: .
V gene: TRBV7-2
J gene: TRBJ1-1
clone size: .

CDR3 protein: CASSQVLRDFVYTF
CDR3 DNA: TGTGCCAGCAGCCAAGTTCTACGAGATTTCGTCTACACCTTC
D gene: .
V gene: TRBV3-1/TRBV3-2
J gene: TRBJ1-2
clone size: .

CDR3 protein: CASSTGTGIIYGYTF
CDR3 DNA: TGTGCCAGCAGCACCGGGACAGGGATCATCTATGGCTACACCTTC
D gene: TRBD1
V gene: TRBV5-4
J gene: TRBJ1-2
clone size: once